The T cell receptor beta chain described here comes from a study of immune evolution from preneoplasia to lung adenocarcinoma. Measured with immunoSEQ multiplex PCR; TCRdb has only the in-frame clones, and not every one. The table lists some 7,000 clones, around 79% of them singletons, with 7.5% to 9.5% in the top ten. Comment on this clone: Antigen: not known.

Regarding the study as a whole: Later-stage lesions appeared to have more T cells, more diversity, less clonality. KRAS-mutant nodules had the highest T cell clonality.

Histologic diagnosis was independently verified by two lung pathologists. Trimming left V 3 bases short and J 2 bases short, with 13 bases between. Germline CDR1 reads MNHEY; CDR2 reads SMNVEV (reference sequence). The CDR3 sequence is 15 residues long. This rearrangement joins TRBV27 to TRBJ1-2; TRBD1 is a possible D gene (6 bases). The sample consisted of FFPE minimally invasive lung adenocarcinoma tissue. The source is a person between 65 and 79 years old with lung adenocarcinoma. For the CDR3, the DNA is TGTGCCAGCAGTTTGGCTCAGGGGTCGAACTATGGCTACACCTTC. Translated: CASSLAQGSNYGYTF.